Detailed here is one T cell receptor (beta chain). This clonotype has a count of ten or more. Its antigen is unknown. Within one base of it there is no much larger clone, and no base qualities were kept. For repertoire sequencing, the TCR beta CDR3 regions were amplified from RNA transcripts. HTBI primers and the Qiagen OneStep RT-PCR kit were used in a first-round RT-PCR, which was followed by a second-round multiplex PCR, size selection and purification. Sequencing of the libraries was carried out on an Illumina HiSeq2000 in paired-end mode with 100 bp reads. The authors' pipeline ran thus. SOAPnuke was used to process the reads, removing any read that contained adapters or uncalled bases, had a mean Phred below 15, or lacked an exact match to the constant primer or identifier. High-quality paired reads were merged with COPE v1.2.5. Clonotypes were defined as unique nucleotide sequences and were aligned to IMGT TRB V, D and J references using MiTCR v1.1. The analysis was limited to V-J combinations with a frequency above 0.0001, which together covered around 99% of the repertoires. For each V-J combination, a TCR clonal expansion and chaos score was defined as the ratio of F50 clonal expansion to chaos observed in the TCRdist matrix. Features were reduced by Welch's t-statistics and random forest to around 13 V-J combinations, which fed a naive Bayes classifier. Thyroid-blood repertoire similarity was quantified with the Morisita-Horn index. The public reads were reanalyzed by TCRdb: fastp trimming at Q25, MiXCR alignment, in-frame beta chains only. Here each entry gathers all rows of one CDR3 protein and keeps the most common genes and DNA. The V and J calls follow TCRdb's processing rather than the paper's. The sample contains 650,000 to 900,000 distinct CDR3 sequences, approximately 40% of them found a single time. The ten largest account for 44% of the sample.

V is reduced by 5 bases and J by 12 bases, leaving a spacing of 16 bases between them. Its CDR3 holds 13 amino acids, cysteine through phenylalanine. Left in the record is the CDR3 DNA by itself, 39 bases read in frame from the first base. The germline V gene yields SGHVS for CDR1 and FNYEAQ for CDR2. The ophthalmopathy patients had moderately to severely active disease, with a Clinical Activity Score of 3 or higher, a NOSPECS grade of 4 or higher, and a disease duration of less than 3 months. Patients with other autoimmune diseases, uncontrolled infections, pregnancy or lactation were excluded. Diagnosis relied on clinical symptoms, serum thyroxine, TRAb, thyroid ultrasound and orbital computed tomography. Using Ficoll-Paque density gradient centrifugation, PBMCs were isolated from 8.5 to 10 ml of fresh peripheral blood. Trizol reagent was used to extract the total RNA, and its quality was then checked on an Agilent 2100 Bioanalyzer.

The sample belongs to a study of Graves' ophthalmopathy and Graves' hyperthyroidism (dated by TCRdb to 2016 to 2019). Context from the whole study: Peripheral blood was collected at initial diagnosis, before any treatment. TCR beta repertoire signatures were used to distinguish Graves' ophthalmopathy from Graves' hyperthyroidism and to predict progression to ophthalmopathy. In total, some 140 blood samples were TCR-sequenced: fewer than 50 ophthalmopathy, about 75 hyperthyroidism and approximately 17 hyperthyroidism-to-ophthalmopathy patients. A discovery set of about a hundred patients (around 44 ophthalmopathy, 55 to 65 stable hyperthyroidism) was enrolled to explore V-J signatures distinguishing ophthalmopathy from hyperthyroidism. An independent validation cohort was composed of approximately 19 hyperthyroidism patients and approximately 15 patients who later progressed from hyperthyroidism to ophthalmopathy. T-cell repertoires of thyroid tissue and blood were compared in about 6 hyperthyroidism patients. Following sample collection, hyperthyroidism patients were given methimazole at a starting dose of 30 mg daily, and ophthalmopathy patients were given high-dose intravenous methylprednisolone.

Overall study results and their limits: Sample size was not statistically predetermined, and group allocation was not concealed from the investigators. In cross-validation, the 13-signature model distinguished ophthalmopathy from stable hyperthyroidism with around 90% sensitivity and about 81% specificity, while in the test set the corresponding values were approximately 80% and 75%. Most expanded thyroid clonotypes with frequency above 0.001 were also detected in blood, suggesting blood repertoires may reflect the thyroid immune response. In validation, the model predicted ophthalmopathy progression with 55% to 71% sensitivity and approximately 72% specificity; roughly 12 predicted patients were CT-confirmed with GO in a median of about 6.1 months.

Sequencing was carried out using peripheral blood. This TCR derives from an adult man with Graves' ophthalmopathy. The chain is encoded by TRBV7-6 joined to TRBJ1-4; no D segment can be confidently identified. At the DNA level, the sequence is TGTGCCAGCAGCATAAACAAGGGAAGGGAACTGTTTTTT. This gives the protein CASSINKGRELFF.